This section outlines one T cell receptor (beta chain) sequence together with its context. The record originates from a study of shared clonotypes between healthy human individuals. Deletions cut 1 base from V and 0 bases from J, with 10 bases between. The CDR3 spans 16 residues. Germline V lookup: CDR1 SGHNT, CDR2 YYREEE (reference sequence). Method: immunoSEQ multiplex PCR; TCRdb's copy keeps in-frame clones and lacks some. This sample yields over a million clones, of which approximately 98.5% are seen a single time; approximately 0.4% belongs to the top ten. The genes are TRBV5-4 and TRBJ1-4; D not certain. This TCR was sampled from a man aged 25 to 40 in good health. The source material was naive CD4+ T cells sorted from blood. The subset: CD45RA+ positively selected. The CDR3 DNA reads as TGTGCCAGCAGCTTGTGGCCTTCTACAACTAATGAAAAACTGTTTTTT. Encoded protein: CASSLWPSTTNEKLFF.